This T cell receptor (beta chain) was sequenced during a study of molecular identifiers for immune sequencing clone quantification. Overall study results and limits: Underestimation of highly expanded clone sizes could arise where identical TCR molecules share a barcode.

Looked up from germline, CDR1 is LNHNV and CDR2 is YYDKDF (reference sequence). The trim removed 2 bases at V and 5 bases at J, leaving 6 bases unmatched. The CDR3 spans 14 residues. The authors built bulk TCR libraries by previously described methods with listed TCR primers. TCRdb fed the PCR reads into MiXCR, producing one record per CDR3 protein. The sample shows just under 650,000 distinct CDR3 sequences, just under 20% of them seen only once. This clonotype was counted at least ten times. Its antigen is unknown. This TCR was recovered from a human donor in good health. Some libraries in this study had Jurkat cell RNA spiked in. The V gene is TRBV15, the J gene TRBJ2-7; 7 bases fit TRBD1. The sample consisted of naive CD8+ T cells from blood, with Jurkat cell RNA spiked in. Subset noted: FACS-sorted CD8+CD4-CCR7+CD45RA+ naive T cells. The CDR3 here is CATSRQTGFDEQYF. For the CDR3, the DNA is TGTGCCACCAGCAGACAGACAGGGTTCGACGAGCAGTACTTC. The full variable domain, with the rest looked up from reference TRBV15 and TRBJ2-7, is DAMVIQNPRYQVTQFGKPVTLSCSQTLNHNVMYWYQQKSSQAPKLLFHYYDKDFNNEADTPDNFQSRRPNTSFCFLDIRSPGLGDTAMYLCATSRQTGFDEQYFGPGTRLTVT.